Each of the 29 T cell receptor beta chains below was sequenced from the same sample in a study of blood T cell repertoires in COVID-19. Libraries were prepared by immunoSEQ multiplex PCR; TCRdb keeps only in-frame clonotypes and omits some of them. The sample contains hundreds of thousands of clones, around 89% of which appear only once. Material for sequencing was PBMCs or T cells enriched from blood (not recorded which). The receptors come from a woman aged 45-65 years who had recovered from COVID-19.

The rearrangement joins TRBV2 to TRBJ2-2; perhaps TRBD2 as D (5 bases). The germline V gene encodes CDR1 SNHLY and CDR2 FYNNEI. Trimming shortened V by 9 bases and J by 5 bases, and 13 bases separated the two germline ends. This CDR3 spans 13 amino acids. The CDR3 sequence is CASRETETGELFF. The CDR3 DNA follows: TGTGCCAGTAGGGAGACGGAGACCGGGGAGCTGTTTTTT.

The V and J genes are TRBV3-1 (or the pseudogene TRBV3-2) and TRBJ2-1; no firm D call. V shed 1 base and J shed 11 bases, with 9 bases lying between them. This CDR3 has 12 amino acids. CDR1 and CDR2 (germline): LGHDT, YNNKEL (reference sequence). The CDR3 nucleotides are TGTGCCAGCAGCCAAGGCGTCCTAAAGCAGTTCTTC. Amino acids: CASSQGVLKQFF.

The chain employs TRBV19 and TRBJ2-3, with a weak D call TRBD1 (6 bases). This CDR3 is 14 amino acids long. Germline values: CDR1 LNHDA, CDR2 SQIVND (reference sequence). Trimming removed 7 bases from V and 6 bases from J, with 17 bases in between. Written as DNA, the CDR3 is TGTGCCAGTATGCAGGGGTCCCGCGGGGATACGCAGTATTTT. It codes for CASMQGSRGDTQYF.

The rearrangement joins TRBV4-3 to TRBJ2-2, with D possibly being TRBD1 (5 bases). V gave up 6 bases and J gave up 7 bases, with 12 bases separating them. CDR1 and CDR2 from the germline V gene are LGHNA and YSLEER. The CDR3 sequence is 13 residues long. The CDR3 protein is CASRPPGIGELFF. CDR3 in DNA: TGCGCCAGCAGACCCCCAGGGATCGGGGAGCTGTTTTTT.

The J gene is TRBJ1-1, the V gene TRBV18; possible D gene TRBD1, 6 bases. Trimming stripped 5 bases from V and 1 base from J, with 14 bases between. The CDR3 is 15 residues long. Germline loops: CDR1 KGHSH, CDR2 LQKENI. CDR3 sequence (DNA): TGTGCCAGCTCAGGGGGCGAGGGTCCGAACACTGAAGCTTTCTTT. Protein sequence: CASSGGEGPNTEAFF.

The chain couples TRBV5-1 to TRBJ2-2; TRBD2 matches 7 bases. This CDR3 has 15 residues. Trimming cost V 4 bases and J 0 bases; bases outside gene matches: 3. The V gene's germline CDR1 is SGHRS and CDR2 YFSETQ. The CDR3 nucleotides read TGCGCCAGCAGCCTCGGGAGGTCGAACACCGGGGAGCTGTTTTTT. Translated, it gives CASSLGRSNTGELFF.

J is TRBJ2-4 and V is TRBV28, with TRBD2 identical over 7 bases. Germline lookup yields CDR1 MDHEN and CDR2 SYDVKM. Unmatched junction bases numbered 4, after V lost 3 bases and J lost 8 bases. There are 13 residues in the CDR3. The CDR3 spells CASSLSGRDIQYF. The CDR3 DNA reads TGTGCCAGCAGTTTGTCAGGGAGGGACATTCAGTACTTC. Looking up the rest from reference TRBV28 and TRBJ2-4 gives the full variable domain: DVKVTQSSRYLVKRTGEKVFLECVQDMDHENMFWYRQDPGLGLRLIYFSYDVKMKEKGDIPEGYSVSREKKERFSLILESASTNQTSMYLCASSLSGRDIQYFGAGTRLSVL.

Only a few counts were recorded for this clone. The rearrangement uses TRBV5-1 and TRBJ2-1; possible D gene TRBD2, 5 bases. Germline V gene lookup returns CDR1 SGHRS and CDR2 YFSETQ. The CDR3 is 15 residues long. V was pared by 4 bases and J by 7 bases, with 18 bases between. CDR3 residues: CASSPPSEGRNEQFF. The CDR3 nucleotides are TGCGCCAGCAGCCCCCCCAGCGAGGGAAGGAATGAGCAGTTCTTC.

The chain recombines TRBV30 with TRBJ1-6; no clear D. Trimming removed 0 bases from V and 0 bases from J, with 9 bases in between. Germline values: CDR1 GTSNPN, CDR2 SVGIG (reference sequence). The CDR3 spans 16 residues. The CDR3 reads CAWSVGGYSYNSPLHF. The CDR3 bases are TGTGCCTGGAGTGTCGGCGGATACTCCTATAATTCACCCCTCCACTTT.

This chain joins TRBV19 and TRBJ1-3; D gene uncertain. Per the germline V gene, CDR1 is LNHDA and CDR2 is SQIVND (reference sequence). Deletions cut 6 bases from V and 0 bases from J, with 6 bases between. The CDR3 spans 13 residues. CDR3 in amino acids: CASRFGSGNTIYF. The CDR3 DNA sequence: TGTGCCAGTAGATTCGGCTCTGGAAACACCATATATTTT.

The V gene is TRBV27, the J gene TRBJ2-1, with 10 bases aligning to TRBD2. Germline assignment: CDR1 MNHEY and CDR2 SMNVEV (reference sequence). This CDR3 region has 16 residues. J was trimmed by 7 bases and V by 5 bases; bases with no gene match: 11. CDR3 sequence: CASSLEASGSWNEQFF. In DNA, the CDR3 is TGTGCCAGCAGTCTCGAGGCTAGCGGGAGTTGGAATGAGCAGTTCTTC.

The V gene is TRBV28, the J gene TRBJ1-1; TRBD1 agrees at 10 bases. From germline, CDR1 is MDHEN and CDR2 SYDVKM. CDR3 length: 16 amino acids. Unmatched junction bases numbered 6, after V lost 1 base and J lost 4 bases. CDR3: CASSLSLDRGLTEAFF. The CDR3 nucleotides are TGTGCCAGCAGTTTATCACTAGACAGGGGGCTCACTGAAGCTTTCTTT. Variable domain in full (rest from reference TRBV28 and TRBJ1-1): DVKVTQSSRYLVKRTGEKVFLECVQDMDHENMFWYRQDPGLGLRLIYFSYDVKMKEKGDIPEGYSVSREKKERFSLILESASTNQTSMYLCASSLSLDRGLTEAFFGQGTRLTVV.

This chain uses TRBV28 with TRBJ1-5, with D perhaps TRBD1 (5 bases). This CDR3 is 13 amino acids long. The V gene lost 6 bases and the J gene lost 7 bases, with 13 bases spanning the gap. The germline V gene has CDR1 MDHEN and CDR2 SYDVKM. The CDR3 DNA is TGTGCCAGCAGACCCAGTTCAGGGCAGCCCCAGCATTTT. This encodes CASRPSSGQPQHF.

In its sample, this clone was seen a few times. The sample has other DNA sequences that encode this CDR3 too. The chain carries TRBV6-5 and TRBJ1-6, with D uncertain. V lost 2 bases, J lost 7 bases, and 6 bases lay in between. This CDR3 is built from 13 residues. Germline CDR1 MNHEY, CDR2 SVGAGI. CDR3: CASSYSRNSPLHF. As DNA, the CDR3 is TGTGCCAGCAGTTACAGTCGGAATTCACCCCTCCACTTT.

This chain links TRBV3-1 (or the pseudogene TRBV3-2) with TRBJ2-3, with D maybe TRBD2 (5 bases). Germline values: CDR1 LGHDT, CDR2 YNNKEL (reference sequence). Trimming took off 0 bases at V and 0 bases at J, with 13 bases between the two ends. This CDR3 region has 17 residues. CDR3 sequence: CASSQDWGEISTDTQYF. CDR3 DNA sequence: TGTGCCAGCAGCCAAGATTGGGGAGAAATCAGCACAGATACGCAGTATTTT.

The J gene is TRBJ2-5, the V gene TRBV29-1; D possibly corresponds to TRBD2 (6 bases). The CDR3 is 12 residues long. Germline-derived CDR1 and CDR2 are SQVTM and ANQGSEA. Trimming cost V 2 bases and J 4 bases, with 8 bases left between them. The CDR3 DNA follows: TGCAGCGTTGAAAGGGGAGGAGAGACCCAGTACTTC. Amino acid sequence: CSVERGGETQYF.

The sample holds one count of this clone. The genes are TRBV28 and TRBJ2-1; the D gene is possibly TRBD1 (6 bases). The germline gives CDR1 MDHEN, CDR2 SYDVKM. The CDR3 extends over 14 amino acids. V lost 6 bases and J 2 bases, leaving 11 bases between the germline ends. As DNA, the CDR3 is TGTGCCAGCAGATACAGGGCAACCTACAATGAGCAGTTCTTC. It specifies CASRYRATYNEQFF.

The V gene is TRBV5-4, the J gene TRBJ1-2; D is perhaps TRBD1 (5 bases). Trimming removed 0 bases at V and 8 bases at J, with 20 bases between. Germline-derived CDR1 and CDR2 are SGHNT and YYREEE (reference sequence). CDR3 length: 16 amino acids. CDR3 sequence reads: CASSLGGAGLPAGYTF. The CDR3 DNA sequence: TGTGCCAGCAGCTTGGGAGGGGCGGGACTCCCTGCCGGCTACACCTTC.

In this sample, this clone turned up a few times. The CDR3 sequence: CASSFISVSYNEQFF. The CDR3 DNA reads as TGTGCCAGCAGCTTTATCAGTGTCTCCTACAATGAGCAGTTCTTC. The rearrangement links TRBV11-2 to TRBJ2-1; D is uncertain. Between the trimmed V and J ends, which lost 3 bases and 0 bases, there was a span of 9 bases. Germline CDR1 is SGHAT and CDR2 is FQNNGV. The CDR3 length is 15 residues.

This chain joins TRBV10-1 and TRBJ1-4, with 8 bases identical to TRBD1. The CDR3 covers 14 residues. J gave up 8 bases and V 5 bases, and 7 bases lay outside the gene matches. Germline CDR1 reads WNHNN; CDR2 reads SYGVQD (reference sequence). The CDR3 reads CASSQRTGREKLFF. The CDR3 DNA is TGCGCCAGCAGTCAAAGGACAGGGAGGGAAAAACTGTTTTTT.

V usage is TRBV20-1 and J usage is TRBJ2-7; D unresolved. The CDR3 length is 11 residues. The V gene lost 2 bases and the J gene lost 2 bases, with 4 bases spanning the gap. Germline CDR1 reads DFQATT; CDR2 reads SNEGSKA (reference sequence). The chain's CDR3 is CSARPTYEQYF. CDR3 sequence (DNA): TGCAGTGCTAGACCCACCTACGAGCAGTACTTC.

In this sample, this clone turned up a few times. V and J are TRBV11-2 and TRBJ2-7; weak D call: TRBD1 (6 bases). This CDR3 is 14 amino acids long. V gave up 1 base and J gave up 7 bases, with 14 bases separating them. Germline assignment: CDR1 SGHAT and CDR2 FQNNGV. CDR3 in amino acids: CASSLAAGEGEQYF. The DNA of the CDR3 is TGTGCCAGCAGCTTAGCGGCAGGGGAAGGGGAGCAGTACTTC.

This clone was detected only once. CDR3 nucleotide sequence: TGTGCCTGGACCGGTGGCAGAGCCAAACTGGGGACAGGGAGAGGAGAGACCCAGTACTTC. Its protein product is CAWTGGRAKLGTGRGETQYF. V and J are TRBV30 and TRBJ2-5; TRBD1 agrees at 9 bases. The CDR3 is made up of 20 amino acids. CDR1 is GTSNPN and CDR2 is SVGIG in the germline V gene (reference sequence). With 4 bases clipped from V and 4 bases from J, the junction kept 25 bases outside the gene matches. The full variable domain, rest sourced from reference TRBV30 and TRBJ2-5, is SQTIHQWPATLVQPVGSPLSLECTVEGTSNPNLYWYRQAAGRGLQLLFYSVGIGQISSEVPQNLSASRPQDRQFILSSKKLLLSDSGFYLCAWTGGRAKLGTGRGETQYFGPGTRLLVL.

The rearrangement uses TRBV28 and TRBJ2-4, with D maybe TRBD1 (5 bases). Germline V CDR1 and CDR2: MDHEN, SYDVKM. This CDR3 is 15 amino acids long. V was trimmed by 3 bases and J by 0 bases, leaving 9 bases between them. CDR3 DNA: TGTGCCAGCAGTTTGACGACAGTAGCCAAAAACATTCAGTACTTC. This codes for CASSLTTVAKNIQYF.

In the case of this clone: At one end the junction does not follow the germline gene, possibly because of a read error. The CDR3 DNA is TGTGCCTGGAGTGTACCCGGGAGCATTCAGCCCCAGCATTTT. Translated: CAWSVPGSIQPQHF. The chain joins TRBV30 to TRBJ1-5; D remains ambiguous. Looked up from germline, CDR1 is GTSNPN and CDR2 is SVGIG (reference sequence). This CDR3 has 14 amino acids.

The CDR3 loop is CASSSRGGALEDDYGYTF. In DNA form, the CDR3 reads TGTGCCAGCAGCTCACGTGGGGGGGCTCTAGAGGATGACTATGGCTACACCTTC. The chain is built from TRBV7-2 and TRBJ1-2; a weak D match, TRBD1 (6 bases). Germline V gives CDR1 SGHTA, CDR2 FQGNSA. The CDR3 totals 18 residues. V lost 4 bases, J lost 3 bases, and 24 bases lay in between.

This chain links TRBV19 with TRBJ2-5; 10 bases map to TRBD1. The length of the CDR3 is 14 residues. The V gene end was trimmed by 7 bases and the J gene end by 2 bases; junction bases not matched to a gene: 4. The germline V gene encodes CDR1 LNHDA and CDR2 SQIVND (reference sequence). DNA for the CDR3: TGTGCCAGTAATCGGGACAGGGGACAAGAGACCCAGTACTTC. It is translated as CASNRDRGQETQYF. The full variable domain, rest sourced from reference TRBV19 and TRBJ2-5, is DGGITQSPKYLFRKEGQNVTLSCEQNLNHDAMYWYRQDPGQGLRLIYYSQIVNDFQKGDIAEGYSVSREKKESFPLTVTSAQKNPTAFYLCASNRDRGQETQYFGPGTRLLVL.

This clone was observed a handful of times. V gene TRBV19 combines with J gene TRBJ2-1; 12 bases match TRBD2. V gave up 6 bases and J gave up 7 bases; unmatched junction bases: 4. The CDR3 is 14 residues long. Germline CDR1 reads LNHDA; CDR2 reads SQIVND (reference sequence). In DNA, the CDR3 is TGTGCCAGTAGCACTAGCGGGAGGATTAATGAGCAGTTCTTC. This sequence encodes CASSTSGRINEQFF.

The chain employs TRBV4-3 and TRBJ1-3; a weak D match, TRBD1 (6 bases). CDR3 length equals 16 residues. Trimming pared 0 bases from V and 2 bases from J, leaving 11 bases between. Per the germline V gene, CDR1 is LGHNA and CDR2 is YSLEER. The CDR3, as DNA: TGCGCCAGCAGCCAAGATTACAGGGCGCCTGGAAACACCATATATTTT. Protein sequence: CASSQDYRAPGNTIYF.